This T cell receptor (beta chain) was identified in a study of blood T cell repertoires in COVID-19. Whole-study context: Material from acute and convalescent COVID-19 was sourced from the United States, Italy and Spain. Sources were T cells, B-cell-depleted T cells, or PBMCs; the material itself was cDNA or gDNA.

In the study's own analysis: For nucleated cells, counts were estimated from reference gene primer amplification. Sequencing was performed with immunoSEQ multiplex PCR; in TCRdb, only in-frame clones are kept and a portion is missing. That table supplies the V and J calls and clone size; D and trimming were determined from the DNA. The repertoire holds some 150,000 clones, approximately 80% seen once, with around 40% in the top ten. In germline, CDR1 is MDHEN, CDR2 SYDVKM. This CDR3 is 15 amino acids long. V lost 6 bases to trimming and J lost 0 bases, with 14 bases between them. The receptor was isolated from a human donor in a cohort sampled during active COVID-19. Sequencing input: peripheral blood. The gene calls are TRBV28 and TRBJ1-1, with D maybe TRBD1 (6 bases). The CDR3 DNA reads as TGTGCCAGCAGAGCAAACAGGGTGATGAACACTGAAGCTTTCTTT. Translation gives CASRANRVMNTEAFF.